This T cell receptor beta chain is drawn from a study of blood T cell repertoires in COVID-19. Study background: T cells, B-cell-depleted T cells, or PBMCs supplied cDNA or gDNA.

Participants were aged about 18 to 90 years from 20 to 30 US areas. Measured with immunoSEQ multiplex PCR; TCRdb has only the in-frame clones, and not every one. The sample lists fewer than 350,000 clones, 89% occurring once. This CDR3 region has 18 residues. Germline assignment: CDR1 MNHEY and CDR2 SMNVEV (reference sequence). V was pared by 5 bases and J by 1 base, with 23 bases between. The source material was PBMCs or T cells enriched from blood (not recorded which). The receptor's source is a woman aged 40 to 50 who had recovered from COVID-19. The chain is built from TRBV27 and TRBJ1-2; the D gene is possibly TRBD1 (5 bases). CDR3 in amino acids: CASSLFQGTPGLNYGYTF. The CDR3, as DNA: TGTGCCAGCAGTCTTTTTCAGGGAACACCCGGCCTTAACTATGGCTACACCTTC.